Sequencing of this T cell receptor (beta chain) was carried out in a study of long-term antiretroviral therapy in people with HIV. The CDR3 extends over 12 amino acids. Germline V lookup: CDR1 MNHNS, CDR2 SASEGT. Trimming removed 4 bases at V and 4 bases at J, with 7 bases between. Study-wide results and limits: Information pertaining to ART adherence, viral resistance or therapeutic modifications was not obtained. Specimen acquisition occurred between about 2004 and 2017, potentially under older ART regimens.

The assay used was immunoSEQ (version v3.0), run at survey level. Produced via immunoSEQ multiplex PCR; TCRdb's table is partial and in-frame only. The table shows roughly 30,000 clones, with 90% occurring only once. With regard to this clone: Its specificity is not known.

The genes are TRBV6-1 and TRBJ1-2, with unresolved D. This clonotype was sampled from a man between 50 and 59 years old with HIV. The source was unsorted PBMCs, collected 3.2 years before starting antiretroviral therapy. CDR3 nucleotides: TGTGCCAGCAGTGTGTCAGGCTATGGCTACACCTTC. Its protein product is CASSVSGYGYTF.